The sequence of this TCR beta chain was determined in a study of T cells in localized non-small cell lung cancer. Produced via immunoSEQ multiplex PCR; TCRdb's table is partial and in-frame only. The table has roughly 1,500 clones, under 35% seen once. The CDR3 runs 17 residues. In germline, CDR1 is MNHNS, CDR2 SASEGT. V dropped 0 bases and J dropped 8; count of bases not matched to a gene: 12. By proportion, this clone is medium-sized. What it recognizes is unknown. Adjacent lung was taken at least 2 cm from the tumor margin, free of atypia. Broader study findings: Compared with tumor, uninvolved adjacent lung displayed greater T cell clonality, ranking highest overall. A median of about 54 of the top 100 tumor clones appeared in adjacent lung, which was paired and uninvolved.

This sequence joins TRBV6-1 and TRBJ2-1; TRBD2 agrees at 8 bases. The origin of this receptor is a male donor aged 60 or over with stage I squamous cell lung carcinoma. Sequenced material: normal lung tissue next to the tumor, taken before any cancer treatment. The CDR3 sequence is CASSEAGGGNIVYEQFF. Here the CDR3 DNA reads TGTGCCAGCAGTGAAGCGGGCGGGGGGAACATAGTGTATGAGCAGTTCTTC.